This TCR beta chain was recovered during a study of T cell changes during pregnancy in multiple sclerosis. The V and J ends lost 3 bases and 0 bases respectively, with 7 bases between them. The CDR3 has 14 residues. Germline assignment: CDR1 MNHNS and CDR2 SASEGT. The assay was immunoSEQ multiplex PCR, and TCRdb's table has in-frame clones only and misses some. This sample yields fewer than 35,000 clones, of which around 90% are seen a single time; roughly 0.58% belongs to the top ten. This TCR came from a female donor in good health, enrolled as a control in a pregnancy study. This chain links TRBV6-1 with TRBJ2-3, with D possibly being TRBD1 (5 bases). This specimen was CD4+ T cells from peripheral blood mononuclear cells, taken in the third trimester of pregnancy. CDR3: CASSEGPSTDTQYF. The CDR3 nucleotides are TGTGCCAGCAGTGAGGGGCCCAGCACAGATACGCAGTATTTT.